These 4 T cell receptor beta chains share one sample of origin, sequenced in a study of STAT5B mutations in CD4+ large granular lymphocyte leukemia. Using immunoSEQ multiplex PCR, the repertoire was profiled, and TCRdb retains in-frame clones only, with some absent. The sample consists of tens of thousands of clones, just under 75% of them appearing once. Sequencing was carried out using CD4+ T cells from blood buffy coats. All receptors come from a human donor in good health.

V usage is TRBV5-6 and J usage is TRBJ2-5, with TRBD2 as a possible D gene (6 bases). Germline CDR1 reads SGHDT; CDR2 reads YYEEEE. The V and J ends lost 6 bases and 3 bases respectively, with 15 bases between them. This CDR3 is 14 amino acids long. This CDR3 is CASMWGVLEETQYF. CDR3 nucleotide sequence: TGTGCCAGCATGTGGGGGGTGTTGGAAGAGACCCAGTACTTC.

This clone counts as medium-sized (0.01 to 0.1%). This sequence joins TRBV19 and TRBJ1-2, with 7 bases fitting TRBD1. This CDR3 region has 14 residues. The ends lost 2 bases at V and 5 bases at J; junction bases unmatched: 5. CDR1 LNHDA and CDR2 SQIVND come from the germline V gene (reference sequence). DNA for the CDR3: TGTGCCAGTAGTATACCCGGGACAGCTTATGGCTACACCTTC. As protein: CASSIPGTAYGYTF.

This clone has only one observation. This rearrangement joins TRBV6-1 to TRBJ1-2; 7 bases are shared with TRBD1. CDR3 length: 14 residues. Unmatched junction bases numbered 6, after V lost 4 bases and J lost 4 bases. Germline CDR1 MNHNS, CDR2 SASEGT. The CDR3 bases are TGTGCCAGCAGTGGGCAACAGGGGATCTATGGCTACACCTTC. It codes for CASSGQQGIYGYTF.

The rearrangement links TRBV25-1 to TRBJ2-3; D gene ambiguous. Germline-derived CDR1 and CDR2 are MGHDK and SYGVNS. The CDR3 has 14 amino acids. The V end was cut by 6 bases, the J end by 0 bases, with 10 bases between. Written as DNA, the CDR3 is TGTGCCAGCAGCCCAGGAACTAGCACAGATACGCAGTATTTT. Amino acid sequence: CASSPGTSTDTQYF.